This T cell receptor (beta chain) was documented in a study of blood T cell repertoires in COVID-19. The ends lost 3 bases at V and 6 bases at J; junction bases unmatched: 2. Germline-derived CDR1 and CDR2 are LGHDT and YNNKEL (reference sequence). The CDR3 length is 15 residues. This clone was seen just once. Other DNA variants within this sample encode the same CDR3. In the original workflow: The assay estimated nucleated cells by amplifying reference gene primers. Produced via immunoSEQ multiplex PCR; TCRdb's table is partial and in-frame only. V, J and clone size are taken as reported in that table, and D and trimming were inferred from the DNA itself. The data hold around 150,000 clones, with more than 85% observed a single time.

The receptor's source is a man aged 18 to 29 with acute or convalescent COVID-19. Sequenced material: peripheral blood. The chain recombines TRBV3-1 (or the pseudogene TRBV3-2) with TRBJ1-6, with 10 bases matching TRBD1. Here the CDR3 reads CASSQGDRGNSPLHF. CDR3 sequence (DNA): TGTGCCAGCAGCCAGGGGGACAGGGGTAATTCACCCCTCCACTTT.